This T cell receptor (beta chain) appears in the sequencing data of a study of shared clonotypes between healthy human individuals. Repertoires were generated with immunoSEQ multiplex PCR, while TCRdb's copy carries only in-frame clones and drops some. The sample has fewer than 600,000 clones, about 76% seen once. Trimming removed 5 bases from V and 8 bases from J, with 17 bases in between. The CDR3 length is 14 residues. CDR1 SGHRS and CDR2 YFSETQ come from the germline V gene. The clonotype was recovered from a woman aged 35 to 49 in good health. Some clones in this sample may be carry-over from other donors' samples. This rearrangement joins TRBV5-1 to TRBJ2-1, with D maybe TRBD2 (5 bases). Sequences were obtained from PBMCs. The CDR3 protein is CASSSDIPGYEQFF. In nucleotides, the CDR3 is TGCGCCAGCAGTAGCGATATTCCCGGATATGAGCAGTTCTTC.